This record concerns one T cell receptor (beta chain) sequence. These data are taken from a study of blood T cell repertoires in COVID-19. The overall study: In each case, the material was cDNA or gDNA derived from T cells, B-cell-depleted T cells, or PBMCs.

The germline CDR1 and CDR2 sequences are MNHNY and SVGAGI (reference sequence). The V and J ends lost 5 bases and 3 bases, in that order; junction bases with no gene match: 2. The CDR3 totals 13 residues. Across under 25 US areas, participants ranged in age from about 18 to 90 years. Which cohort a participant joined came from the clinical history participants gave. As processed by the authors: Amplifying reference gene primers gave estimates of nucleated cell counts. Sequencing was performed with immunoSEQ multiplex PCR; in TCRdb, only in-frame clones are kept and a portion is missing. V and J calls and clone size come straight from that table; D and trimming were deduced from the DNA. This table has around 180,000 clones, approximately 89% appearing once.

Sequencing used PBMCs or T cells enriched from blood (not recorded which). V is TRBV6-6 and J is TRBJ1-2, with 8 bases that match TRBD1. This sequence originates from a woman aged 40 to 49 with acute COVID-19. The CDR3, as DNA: TGTGCCAGCAGTCAGACAGGGGACTATGGCTACACCTTC. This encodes CASSQTGDYGYTF.